The clone carrying this T cell receptor (beta chain) was detected many times. Antigen unknown. Building the TCR beta libraries relied on iRepertoire HTBI primers, and CDR3 regions underwent Arm-PCR. TCRdb independently ran MiXCR on the multiplex PCR reads; one entry per CDR3 protein. The repertoire holds hundreds of thousands of distinct CDR3 sequences, with around 17% as singletons. The entry originates in a study of regulatory T cells in long-lasting Graves disease. The time point is: newly diagnosed GD, antithyroid drugs for less than 3 months. With RNA extracted from PBMCs as input, the TCR library was made. An endocrinology unit in Xi'an, China, supplied the patients. The V gene end was trimmed by 4 bases and the J gene end by 0 bases; junction bases not matched to a gene: 3. CDR1 and CDR2 (germline): LGHNA, YSLEER. The CDR3 runs 15 residues. Study-wide points: Patients with persistent Graves' had lower TCR diversity than newly diagnosed patients.

The data also belong to a second study, concerning T cells in Graves' hyperthyroidism and ophthalmopathy. From that study: Diagnostic assessment was based on clinical symptoms, serum thyroxine and TRAb, thyroid ultrasound and orbital computed tomography. A 13 V-J signature model discriminated ophthalmopathy versus stable hyperthyroidism.

This rearrangement joins TRBV4-3 to TRBJ1-3, with 7 bases lining up with TRBD1. Sequencing was performed on peripheral blood mononuclear cells (PBMCs), taken at new diagnosis, from a patient treated with antithyroid drugs. The TCR originated in a woman aged 25 to 39 with Graves disease. CDR3 DNA sequence: TGCGCCAGCAGCCTCGACAGGGCCTCTGGAAACACCATATATTTT. Its protein product is CASSLDRASGNTIYF.